The rows below give T cell receptor beta chains drawn from one sample of a study of OX40 agonist ivuxolimab in advanced cancers. The assay was immunoSEQ multiplex PCR, and TCRdb's table has in-frame clones only and misses some. The sample gives tens of thousands of clones, around 84% of which show up once; approximately 2% is in the top ten. The sequencing here drew on CD4+ or CD8+ T cells sorted from blood, taken in a trial of the OX40 agonist ivuxolimab. Every receptor here comes from an adult with an advanced solid tumor such as melanoma, head and neck, liver or kidney cancer. CDR3s include the opening cysteine and the closing phenylalanine or tryptophan. Fields, in order: clone size, J gene, D gene, V gene, CDR3 DNA, CDR3 protein. D genes are given only for firm matches. Expanded clones get a size class; other rows say once, few or many, or leave the size out.

size: -; J: TRBJ2-3; D: TRBD1; V: TRBV9; DNA: TGTGCCAGCAGCGTAGACAGGGGCCTGGCAGATACGCAGTATTTT; CDR3: CASSVDRGLADTQYF
size: -; J: TRBJ1-5; D: -; V: TRBV19; DNA: TGTGCCAGTAGTATAGGGTGGGCAGGGGATAATCAGCCCCAGCATTTT; CDR3: CASSIGWAGDNQPQHF
size: -; J: TRBJ1-3; D: TRBD1; V: TRBV27; DNA: TGTGCCAGCAGTCCACAGGGGGCCGGAAACACCATATATTTT; CDR3: CASSPQGAGNTIYF
size: -; J: TRBJ2-7; D: TRBD1; V: TRBV28; DNA: TGTGCCAGCAGTTTCCCGGGACAGAGCTCCTACGAGCAGTACTTC; CDR3: CASSFPGQSSYEQYF
size: -; J: TRBJ1-5; D: TRBD1; V: TRBV5-1; DNA: TGCGCCAGCAGCCCGGTACAGGGGGCCCGTCAGCCCCAGCATTTT; CDR3: CASSPVQGARQPQHF
size: -; J: TRBJ2-5; D: -; V: TRBV2; DNA: TGTGCCAGCAGCCCACTCATGGAGACCCAGTACTTC; CDR3: CASSPLMETQYF
size: -; J: TRBJ2-1; D: TRBD2; V: TRBV7-3; DNA: TGTGCCAGCAGCTTAACTAGCGGGGGGGCCGATGAGCAGTTCTTC; CDR3: CASSLTSGGADEQFF
size: -; J: TRBJ2-2; D: TRBD2; V: TRBV9; DNA: TGTGCCAGCAGCGACCATAGCGGGGGGGCTTATACCGGGGAGCTGTTTTTT; CDR3: CASSDHSGGAYTGELFF
size: -; J: TRBJ1-2; D: -; V: TRBV6-4; DNA: TGTGCCAGCAGCCTGGACAGCGTGAGTCGTTTTGGCTACACCTTC; CDR3: CASSLDSVSRFGYTF
size: once; J: TRBJ2-6; D: -; V: TRBV5-3; DNA: TGTGCCAGAAGCATGTCCCCCGGGGGCTCTGGGGCCAACGTCCTGACTTTC; CDR3: CARSMSPGGSGANVLTF
size: -; J: TRBJ1-2; D: -; V: TRBV11-1; DNA: TGTGCCAGCAGCCGAGTGAACAGCTATGGCTACACCTTC; CDR3: CASSRVNSYGYTF
size: -; J: TRBJ2-7; D: -; V: TRBV4-1; DNA: TGCGCCAGCAGCCAAGATGGTTGGGACGGCCCCTACGAGCAGTACTTC; CDR3: CASSQDGWDGPYEQYF
size: -; J: TRBJ1-6; D: -; V: TRBV14; DNA: TGTGCCAGCAGCCGGGCCAGGGGAGGTTCCTCCCTCCACTTT; CDR3: CASSRARGGSSLHF
size: -; J: TRBJ1-3; D: -; V: TRBV2; DNA: TGTGCCAGCAGTGAAGCGCGGGGGGGCCCCTCTGGAAACACCATATATTTT; CDR3: CASSEARGGPSGNTIYF
size: -; J: TRBJ1-2; D: TRBD1; V: TRBV5-1; DNA: TGCGCCAGCAGCTTGGATACTGGACAGGGGCTCTCTGGCTACACCTTC; CDR3: CASSLDTGQGLSGYTF
size: -; J: TRBJ1-2; D: -; V: TRBV7-8; DNA: TGTGCCAGCAGCTTAGCGACGATCTACAGGGACTATGGCTACACCTTC; CDR3: CASSLATIYRDYGYTF
size: -; J: TRBJ2-7; D: -; V: TRBV7-3; DNA: TGTGCCAGCAGCTTAATGTCGGGGAGCGAGCAGTACTTC; CDR3: CASSLMSGSEQYF
size: -; J: TRBJ1-3; D: -; V: TRBV4-2; DNA: TGTGCCAGCAGTTCCAGGCGGGTATCTGGAAACACCATATATTTT; CDR3: CASSSRRVSGNTIYF
size: -; J: TRBJ1-3; D: TRBD1; V: TRBV5-1; DNA: TGCGCCAGCAGCTTGGAGGGGGCCTCTGGAAACACCATATATTTT; CDR3: CASSLEGASGNTIYF
size: -; J: TRBJ2-5; D: -; V: TRBV5-1; DNA: TGCGCCAGCAGCGGAGGGGACTTCTCGGAGACCCAGTACTTC; CDR3: CASSGGDFSETQYF
size: few; J: TRBJ1-2; D: -; V: TRBV19; DNA: TGTGCCAGTAGTCGGACAGACTATGGCTACACCTTC; CDR3: CASSRTDYGYTF
size: -; J: TRBJ1-4; D: -; V: TRBV9; DNA: TGTGCCAGCAGCCCGGGGGAGGGGCACGCAACTAATGAAAAACTGTTTTTT; CDR3: CASSPGEGHATNEKLFF
size: -; J: TRBJ1-3; D: -; V: TRBV7-9; DNA: TGTGCCAGCAGCTTAGCGCGGGCAGGGTCTGGAAACACCATATATTTT; CDR3: CASSLARAGSGNTIYF
size: -; J: TRBJ2-7; D: -; V: TRBV6-5; DNA: TGTGCCAGCAGTCGGGACATGTTCCCCTACGAGCAGTACTTC; CDR3: CASSRDMFPYEQYF
size: once; J: TRBJ1-2; D: TRBD1; V: TRBV19; DNA: TGTGCCAGTAGTATAGATGACAGGGTAGGCGATGGCTACACCTTC; CDR3: CASSIDDRVGDGYTF
size: few; J: TRBJ1-2; D: -; V: TRBV2; DNA: TGTGCCAGCAGTGAATCTACCGACAGCCTCTATGGCTACACCTTC; CDR3: CASSESTDSLYGYTF
size: -; J: TRBJ2-1; D: TRBD1; V: TRBV5-6; DNA: TGTGCCAGCAGCTCGACGGGACAGGGGGCTAATGAGCAGTTCTTC; CDR3: CASSSTGQGANEQFF
size: -; J: TRBJ2-7; D: -; V: TRBV6-4; DNA: TGTGCCAGCAGTGTCCTCACAGGCTATTACGAGCAGTACTTC; CDR3: CASSVLTGYYEQYF
size: -; J: TRBJ2-5; D: -; V: TRBV5-6; DNA: TGTGCCAGCAGCTCCGAGAGCCAGGGCCAAGAGACCCAGTACTTC; CDR3: CASSSESQGQETQYF
size: -; J: TRBJ2-2; D: TRBD1; V: TRBV6-5; DNA: TGTGCCAGCAGTTACTTATCAACAGGGGACACCGGGGAGCTGTTTTTT; CDR3: CASSYLSTGDTGELFF
size: -; J: TRBJ2-3; D: TRBD2; V: TRBV5-4; DNA: TGTGCCAGCAGCCCTAGGGCTAGCGGAAGCACAGATACGCAGTATTTT; CDR3: CASSPRASGSTDTQYF
size: -; J: TRBJ2-3; D: -; V: TRBV4-1; DNA: TGCGCCAGCAGCCAAGAGGTGGAGGCTACGCAGTATTTT; CDR3: CASSQEVEATQYF
size: -; J: TRBJ2-5; D: -; V: TRBV13; DNA: TGTGCCAGCAGCTCCGGGACTGCCGGGTCCCAGTACTTC; CDR3: CASSSGTAGSQYF
size: -; J: TRBJ1-5; D: -; V: TRBV6-1; DNA: TGTGCCAGCAGGTACAGCAATCAGCCCCAGCATTTT; CDR3: CASRYSNQPQHF
size: few; J: TRBJ1-1; D: TRBD1; V: TRBV18; DNA: TGTGCCAGCTCCCCAGGGGGATTGCAAGCTTTCTTT; CDR3: CASSPGGLQAFF
size: -; J: TRBJ2-5; D: -; V: TRBV10-3; DNA: TGTGCCATCAGTGCTCGGGTAGCGGAGACCCAGTACTTC; CDR3: CAISARVAETQYF